These 11 T cell receptor beta chains were sequenced from one sample in a study of T cells in Graves' hyperthyroidism and ophthalmopathy. Amplification targeted TCR beta CDR3 regions from RNA transcripts. The HTBI set primed first-round TCR CDR3 RT-PCR. TCRdb processed the multiplex PCR reads anew with MiXCR; each CDR3 protein has one entry. This table holds about 500,000 distinct CDR3 sequences, 46% found once. Sequenced material: peripheral blood or thyroid tissue (not recorded which). The receptor source for this set is an adult woman with Graves' disease, either hyperthyroidism or ophthalmopathy (not recorded which).

The table lists this clonotype with a few counts. The gene calls are TRBV19 and TRBJ2-7; the D gene is possibly TRBD2 (6 bases). The CDR3 length is 11 residues. Trimming took 6 bases from V and 7 from J, leaving 10 bases between them. The germline V gene has CDR1 LNHDA and CDR2 SQIVND (reference sequence). The CDR3, as DNA: TGTGCCAGTAGGGAAGGAGGGGAGCAGTACTTC. Translation gives CASREGGEQYF.

The table lists this clonotype with many counts. V and J are TRBV5-1 and TRBJ1-1; D ambiguous. Germline-derived CDR1 and CDR2 are SGHRS and YFSETQ. The CDR3 is 14 amino acids. The ends were cut back, 1 base at V and 1 base at J, with 8 bases in the middle. CDR3 DNA sequence: TGCGCCAGCAGCTTGACGACTCCGAACACTGAAGCTTTCTTT. Translation gives CASSLTTPNTEAFF.

The table lists this clonotype with many counts. The genes are TRBV6-1 and TRBJ2-7; D is possibly TRBD2 (5 bases). The germline V gene encodes CDR1 MNHNS and CDR2 SASEGT. The length of the CDR3 is 12 residues. The germline V and J ends were trimmed by 6 bases and 7 bases, with 13 bases remaining between them. This CDR3 reads CASSPTWREQYF. CDR3 nucleotides: TGTGCCAGCAGCCCTACATGGAGGGAGCAGTACTTC.

This clonotype was seen only a few times. V and J are TRBV20-1 and TRBJ1-1, with D unclear. The germline gives CDR1 DFQATT, CDR2 SNEGSKA (reference sequence). The CDR3 length is 10 residues. V lost 3 bases to trimming and J lost 8 bases, with 7 bases between them. Here the CDR3 DNA reads TGCAGTGCTAGGGCGTGGGAAGCTTTCTTT. This encodes CSARAWEAFF.

As for this clonotype: An end of the junction differs from the germline gene, which may be a read error. V and J are TRBV20-1 and TRBJ2-5, with TRBD2 matching 11 bases. This CDR3 spans 17 amino acids. CDR1 is DFQATT and CDR2 is SNEGSKA in the germline V gene (reference sequence). The CDR3 DNA reads TGCAGTGCTAGAGATAGTACTAGCGGGAGATGGGTAGAGGCCCAGTACTTC. Amino acids: CSARDSTSGRWVEAQYF.

About this clonotype: The germline gene is not matched at one end of the junction; a read error may be the cause. V and J are TRBV7-1 and TRBJ2-5; possibly TRBD2 for D (6 bases). TRBV7-1 is an open reading frame whose function is uncertain. The CDR3 loop spans 15 amino acids. The CDR3 loop reads CASSPATSSLETQYF. CDR3 in DNA: TGTGCCAGCAGCCCAGCGACTAGTTCTTTAGAGACCCAGTACTTC.

The V gene is TRBV12-3 or TRBV12-4, the J gene TRBJ2-5, with 11 bases matching TRBD2. Trimming at V came to 5 bases and at J to 3 bases, leaving 11 bases not matched to a gene. The CDR3 is made up of 17 amino acids. The DNA for the CDR3 is TGTGCCAGCAGTCCCCTAGACAGGGGACTAGCGGAAGAGACCCAGTACTTC. It codes for CASSPLDRGLAEETQYF.

In DNA, the CDR3 is TGTGCCAGCAGTTTACACGAGGACAGGATGAACACTGAAAAACTGTTTTTT. Translation gives CASSLHEDRMNTEKLFF. The J gene is TRBJ1-4, the V gene TRBV7-2; 7 bases are a match to TRBD1. V dropped 6 bases and J dropped 7; count of bases not matched to a gene: 17. The CDR3 covers 17 residues. Germline-derived CDR1 and CDR2 are SGHTA and FQGNSA.

This sequence joins TRBV20-1 and TRBJ2-3, with TRBD2 matching over 9 bases. J lost 3 bases, V lost 0 bases, and 4 bases had no gene match. CDR1 is DFQATT and CDR2 is SNEGSKA in the germline V gene (reference sequence). The CDR3 contains 15 residues. The CDR3 DNA is TGCAGTGCTAGAGACGGGGCGGGGGGGACAGATACGCAGTATTTT. Residues: CSARDGAGGTDTQYF.

This clonotype was seen a handful of times. J is TRBJ1-2 and V is TRBV10-3; D not certain. V was trimmed by 7 bases and J by 2 bases, leaving 20 bases between them. The germline gives CDR1 ENHRY, CDR2 SYGVKD. The CDR3 length is 16 residues. Here the CDR3 DNA reads TGTGCCATCAACGATAAGGAGAAGTCGGGGAACTATGGCTACACCTTC. Residues: CAINDKEKSGNYGYTF.

This clonotype has at least ten counts. This rearrangement joins TRBV5-6 to TRBJ2-2; D possibly uses TRBD1 or TRBD2 (5 bases each). CDR3 length: 15 amino acids. Per the germline V gene, CDR1 is SGHDT and CDR2 is YYEEEE. Trimming shortened V by 3 bases and J by 3 bases, and 12 bases separated the two germline ends. CDR3 in DNA: TGTGCCAGCAGCTGCTGGGACGGGGACACCGGGGAGCTGTTTTTT. This translates into CASSCWDGDTGELFF. The whole variable domain, filled in from reference TRBV5-6 and TRBJ2-2, reads DAGVTQSPTHLIKTRGQQVTLRCSPKSGHDTVSWYQQALGQGPQFIFQYYEEEERQRGNFPDRFSGHQFPNYSSELNVNALLLGDSALYLCASSCWDGDTGELFFGEGSRLTVL.